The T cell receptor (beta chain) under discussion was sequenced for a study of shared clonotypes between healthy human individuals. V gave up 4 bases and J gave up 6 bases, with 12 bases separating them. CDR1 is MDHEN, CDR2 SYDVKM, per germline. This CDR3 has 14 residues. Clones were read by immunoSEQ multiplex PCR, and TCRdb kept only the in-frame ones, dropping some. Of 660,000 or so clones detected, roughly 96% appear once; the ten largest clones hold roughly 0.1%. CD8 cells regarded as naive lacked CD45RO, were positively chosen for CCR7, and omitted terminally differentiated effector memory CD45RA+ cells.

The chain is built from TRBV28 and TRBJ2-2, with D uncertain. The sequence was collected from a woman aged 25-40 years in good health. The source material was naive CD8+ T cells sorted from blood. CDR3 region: CASSSSRPAGELFF. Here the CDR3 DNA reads TGTGCCAGCAGTTCGAGTAGGCCAGCCGGGGAGCTGTTTTTT. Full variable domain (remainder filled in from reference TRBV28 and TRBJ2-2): DVKVTQSSRYLVKRTGEKVFLECVQDMDHENMFWYRQDPGLGLRLIYFSYDVKMKEKGDIPEGYSVSREKKERFSLILESASTNQTSMYLCASSSSRPAGELFFGEGSRLTVL.